This record looks at one TCR beta chain sequence and its context. TCRdb's table, derived via immunoSEQ multiplex PCR, lists solely in-frame clones and lacks some. This table has roughly 100,000 clones, roughly nine tenths appearing once. The data belong to a study of OX40 agonist ivuxolimab in advanced cancers. Study-wide background: In this cohort, patients received ivuxolimab, an agonistic anti-OX40 (CD134) antibody. Mean age around 60 years, range roughly 23 to 79; roughly 82% male.

The CDR3 is 13 amino acids. Germline V lookup: CDR1 SGHNT, CDR2 YENEEA. V was clipped by 1 base and J by 1 base, with 5 bases between them. The receptor comes from an adult with an advanced solid tumor such as melanoma, head and neck, liver or kidney cancer. The chain has TRBV11-3 and TRBJ2-7, with D unresolved. Sequencing used CD4+ or CD8+ T cells sorted from blood, obtained in a trial of the OX40 agonist ivuxolimab. CDR3 amino acids: CASSLGHSYEQYF. The CDR3 DNA follows: TGTGCCAGCAGCTTAGGCCATTCCTACGAGCAGTACTTC.